One T cell receptor beta chain is described in this entry. Antigen unknown. The record originates from a study of T cells after yellow fever vaccination. For the study at large: SMART-Seq v4 Ultra Low Input handled preparation of low-cell-number fractions.

Germline assignment: CDR1 KGHDR and CDR2 SFDVKD. Trimming took 5 bases from V and 11 from J; bases not matched to a gene: 13. The length of the CDR3 is 15 residues. TCRdb recomputed calls from the 5' RACE reads with MiXCR, one row per CDR3 protein. The table includes a few hundred thousand distinct CDR3 sequences, approximately 4.2% detected once. General study findings and limits: Among primary-vaccination clones, most reappeared after the booster, at just under 98% for CD4 and around 91% for CD8.

The rearrangement links TRBV24-1 to TRBJ2-1; 8 bases map to TRBD1. This TCR came from a man younger than 30 who received the YFV17D yellow fever vaccine. Specimen: PBMCs, collected 5 days after the yellow fever booster vaccination. CDR3 nucleotide sequence: TGTGCCACCAGTGCGCCGGGCAGGGGGCACGAAAAGCAGTTCTTC. Its protein is CATSAPGRGHEKQFF.